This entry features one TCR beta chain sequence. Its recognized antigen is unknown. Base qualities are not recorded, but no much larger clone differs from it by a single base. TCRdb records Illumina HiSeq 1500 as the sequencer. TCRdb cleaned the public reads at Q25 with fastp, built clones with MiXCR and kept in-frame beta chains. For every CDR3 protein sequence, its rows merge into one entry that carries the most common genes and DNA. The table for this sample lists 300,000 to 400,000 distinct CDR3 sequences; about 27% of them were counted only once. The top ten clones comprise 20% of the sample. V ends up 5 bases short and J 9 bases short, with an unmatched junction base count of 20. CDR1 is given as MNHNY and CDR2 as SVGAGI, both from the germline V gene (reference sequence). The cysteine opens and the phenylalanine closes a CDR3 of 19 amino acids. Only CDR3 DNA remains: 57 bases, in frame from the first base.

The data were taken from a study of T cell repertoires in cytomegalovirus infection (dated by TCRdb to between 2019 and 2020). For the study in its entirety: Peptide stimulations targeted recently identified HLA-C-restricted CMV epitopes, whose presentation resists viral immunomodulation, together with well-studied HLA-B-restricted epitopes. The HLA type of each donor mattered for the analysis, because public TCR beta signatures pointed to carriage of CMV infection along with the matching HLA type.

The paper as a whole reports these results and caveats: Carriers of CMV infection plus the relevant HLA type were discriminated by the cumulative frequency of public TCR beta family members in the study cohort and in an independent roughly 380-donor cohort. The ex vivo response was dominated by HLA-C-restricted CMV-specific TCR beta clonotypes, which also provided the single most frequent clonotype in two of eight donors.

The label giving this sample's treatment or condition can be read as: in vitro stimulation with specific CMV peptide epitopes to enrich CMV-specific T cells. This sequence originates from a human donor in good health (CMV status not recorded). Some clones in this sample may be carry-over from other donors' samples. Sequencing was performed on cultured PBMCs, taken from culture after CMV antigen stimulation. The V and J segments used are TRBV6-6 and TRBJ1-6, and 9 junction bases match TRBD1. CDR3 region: CASSTPWGQGAPGGSPLHF. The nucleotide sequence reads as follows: TGTGCCAGCAGTACCCCCTGGGGACAGGGCGCTCCCGGGGGTTCACCCCTCCACTTT.